This T cell receptor beta chain was identified during a study of cytomegalovirus exposure and HLA in healthy donors. This clone was seen a handful of times. A multiplex PCR was run with 60 Vbeta primers and 13 Jbeta primers. Libraries were prepared by immunoSEQ multiplex PCR; TCRdb keeps only in-frame clonotypes and omits some of them. The sample comprises roughly 160,000 clones, around 80% of which are singletons, and roughly 7.6% rests with the top ten. CDR1 is MNHEY and CDR2 is SVGAGI in the germline V gene. This CDR3 spans 15 amino acids. Trimming took 5 bases from V and 9 from J, leaving 17 bases between them.

This chain uses TRBV6-5 with TRBJ1-6; D ambiguous. Sample: PBMCs. The TCR originated in a woman aged 30 to 39 in good health and CMV-seropositive. The CDR3 is CASSRPQAGGSPLHF. The CDR3 DNA sequence: TGTGCCAGCAGTCGGCCGCAAGCCGGAGGTTCACCCCTCCACTTT.